Listed here are 5 T cell receptor beta chains from one sample, sequenced in a study of shared T cell receptors in the human thymus (dated by TCRdb to the early 2020s). The library was produced with the immunoSEQ multiplex PCR assay. TCRdb carries this immuneACCESS record with in-frame sequences only. Its versions omit some clonotypes, under half of them owing to an unresolved V gene in the studies checked, with the rest unexplained. Within this sample are over 650,000 clones, with more than 75% of them counted one time only. About 0.0094% of the sample lies in the top ten. These data were also filed under a second study, of human thymus T cells.

The sequencing sample was made of thymocytes. The source of these receptors is a boy under three years old with a congenital heart defect. Donor details come from another sample of the same person, matched by shared clones.

The J gene is TRBJ1-5, the V gene TRBV7-6; tentative D call: TRBD1 (6 bases). In germline, CDR1 is SGHVS, CDR2 FNYEAQ. Trimming removed 6 bases from V and 6 bases from J, with 15 bases in between. This CDR3 spans 14 amino acids. In nucleotides, the CDR3 is TGTGCCAGCAGTAATAAGTTAGGGGGTCAGCCCCAGCATTTT. The encoded protein is CASSNKLGGQPQHF.

The sample holds one count of this clone. This sequence joins TRBV27 and TRBJ2-2, with TRBD1 matching 10 bases. The trim removed 7 bases at V and 7 bases at J, leaving 6 bases unmatched. Germline CDR1 MNHEY, CDR2 SMNVEV (reference sequence). CDR3 length equals 14 residues. For the CDR3, the DNA is TGTGCCAGCACCAAGACAGGGGGCATCGGGGAGCTGTTTTTT. Translation gives CASTKTGGIGELFF.

The chain joins TRBV7-2 to TRBJ1-5, with a possible D match to TRBD1 (6 bases). The germline V gene encodes CDR1 SGHTA and CDR2 FQGNSA. The CDR3 is 15 amino acids. V was clipped by 2 bases and J by 3 bases, with 11 bases between them. CDR3 loop: CASSLTTGNNQPQHF. The CDR3 nucleotides are TGTGCCAGCAGCTTAACTACAGGGAACAATCAGCCCCAGCATTTT.

The chain combines TRBV10-3 with TRBJ2-7; maybe TRBD2 (5 bases). This CDR3 has 15 residues. Trimming took off 2 bases at V and 0 bases at J, with 11 bases between the two ends. Germline V gene data show CDR1 as ENHRY and CDR2 as SYGVKD. CDR3 DNA: TGTGCCATCAGTGAGCCCGAAGCGGTCTCCTACGAGCAGTACTTC. It is translated as CAISEPEAVSYEQYF.

The chain couples TRBV6-6 to TRBJ2-5; 8 positions match TRBD2. CDR1 is MNHNY, CDR2 SVGAGI, per germline (reference sequence). V lost 2 bases to trimming and J lost 1 base; unmatched junction nucleotides: 6. The CDR3 loop spans 16 amino acids. The chain's CDR3 is CASSYLGGGPQETQYF. Here the CDR3 DNA reads TGTGCCAGCAGTTACCTGGGCGGGGGGCCCCAAGAGACCCAGTACTTC.